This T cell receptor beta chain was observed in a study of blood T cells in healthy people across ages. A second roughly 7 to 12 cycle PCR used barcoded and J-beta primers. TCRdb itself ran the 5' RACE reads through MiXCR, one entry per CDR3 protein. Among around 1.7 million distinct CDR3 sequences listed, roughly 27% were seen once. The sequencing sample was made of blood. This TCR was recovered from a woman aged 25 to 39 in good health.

The CDR3 nucleotides read TGTGCCAGCAGCCCCTTATCGTCTAGCGGAAACAAAAACATTCAGTACTTC. Amino acids: CASSPLSSSGNKNIQYF. The rearrangement links TRBV9 to TRBJ2-4; 7 positions agree with TRBD2. The germline CDR1 and CDR2 sequences are SGDLS and YYNGEE. CDR3 length equals 17 residues. V gave up 4 bases and J gave up 3 bases; unmatched junction bases: 13.